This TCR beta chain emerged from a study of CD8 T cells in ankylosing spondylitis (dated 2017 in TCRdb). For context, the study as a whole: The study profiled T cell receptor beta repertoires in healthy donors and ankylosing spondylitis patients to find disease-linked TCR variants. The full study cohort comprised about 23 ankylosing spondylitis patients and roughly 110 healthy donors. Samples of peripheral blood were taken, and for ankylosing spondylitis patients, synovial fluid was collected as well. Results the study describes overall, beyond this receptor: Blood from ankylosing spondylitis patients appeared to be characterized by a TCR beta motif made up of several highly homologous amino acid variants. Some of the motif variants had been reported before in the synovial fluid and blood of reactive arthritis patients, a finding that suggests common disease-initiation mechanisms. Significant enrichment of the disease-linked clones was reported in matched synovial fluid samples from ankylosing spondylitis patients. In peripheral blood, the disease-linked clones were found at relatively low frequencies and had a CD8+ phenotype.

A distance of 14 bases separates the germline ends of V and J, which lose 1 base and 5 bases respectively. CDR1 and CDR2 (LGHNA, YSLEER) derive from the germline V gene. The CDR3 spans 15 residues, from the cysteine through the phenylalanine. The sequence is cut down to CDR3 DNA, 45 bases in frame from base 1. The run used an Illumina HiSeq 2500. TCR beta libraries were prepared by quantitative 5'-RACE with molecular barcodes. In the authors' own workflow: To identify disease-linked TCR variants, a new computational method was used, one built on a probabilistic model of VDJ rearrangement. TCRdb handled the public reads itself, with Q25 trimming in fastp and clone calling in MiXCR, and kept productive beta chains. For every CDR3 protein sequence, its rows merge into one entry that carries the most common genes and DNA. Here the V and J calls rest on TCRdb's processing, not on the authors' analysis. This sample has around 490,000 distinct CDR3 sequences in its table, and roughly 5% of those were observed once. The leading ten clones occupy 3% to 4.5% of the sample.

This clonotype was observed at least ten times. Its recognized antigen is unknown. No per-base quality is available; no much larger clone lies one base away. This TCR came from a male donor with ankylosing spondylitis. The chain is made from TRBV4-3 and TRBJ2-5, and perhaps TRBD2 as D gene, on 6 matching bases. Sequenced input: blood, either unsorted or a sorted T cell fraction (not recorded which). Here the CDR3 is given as CASSQGLAERETQYF. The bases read TGCGCCAGCAGCCAAGGCTTAGCGGAGAGGGAGACCCAGTACTTC.